This is a list of T cell receptor beta chains from one sample in a study of regulatory T cells in long-lasting Graves disease. TCRdb reprocessed the multiplex PCR reads via MiXCR and lists one record per CDR3 protein. The sample shows about 460,000 distinct CDR3 sequences, roughly 15% of them seen only once. The same sample was also used in a study of T cells in Graves' hyperthyroidism and ophthalmopathy.

This material consisted of peripheral blood mononuclear cells (PBMCs), taken at new diagnosis, from a patient treated with antithyroid drugs. The receptors derive from a woman between 45 and 65 years old with Graves disease. The CDR3 runs from the conserved cysteine through the conserved F or W. Fields, in order: V gene, CDR3 length, J gene, D gene, CDR3 protein. A D gene is named only where the DNA matches it firmly.

TRBV4-1	15	TRBJ1-1	-	CASSQTGAGPPEAFF
TRBV7-9	16	TRBJ2-7	TRBD2	CASSPRQLAGAYEQYF
TRBV19	19	TRBJ2-1	TRBD2	CASSIQGTSGRRYLNEQFF
TRBV10-3	16	TRBJ2-7	TRBD1	CAISERPGQGPYEQYF
TRBV18	13	TRBJ1-5	-	CASSPSSNQPQHF
TRBV5-1	13	TRBJ1-3	-	CASQDLSGNTIYF
TRBV28	17	TRBJ2-2	TRBD1	CASSLSGTGVHGGELFF
TRBV6-1	15	TRBJ2-1	-	CASSGRSSSYNEQFF
TRBV30	14	TRBJ2-7	-	CAWSVGGASYEQYF
TRBV6-1	12	TRBJ2-1	TRBD2	CATSGFYNEQFF
TRBV28	17	TRBJ1-2	TRBD1	CASSFPTGQGVTYGYTF
TRBV7-9	14	TRBJ2-5	-	CASSYSTGKETQYF
TRBV7-6	18	TRBJ2-1	TRBD2	CASSIGVASGSLYNEQFF
TRBV5-8	16	TRBJ1-5	-	CASSLAWGNSNQPQHF
TRBV28	14	TRBJ1-3	-	CASSLPSAGNTIYF
TRBV3-1	11	TRBJ2-7	-	CASSQKGEQYF
TRBV25-1	15	TRBJ1-1	-	CASSKSGTPNTEAFF
TRBV14	15	TRBJ2-1	TRBD2	CASSQGLALFDEQFF
TRBV28	17	TRBJ2-3	-	CASSLGQGILGTDTQYF
TRBV18	14	TRBJ2-7	-	CASSPEIWGYEQYF
TRBV4-1	14	TRBJ2-1	-	CASSQIGTYNEQFF
TRBV12-3/TRBV12-4	14	TRBJ1-4	-	CASGGDNPNEKLFF
TRBV20-1	15	TRBJ1-2	-	CSAYLSGPLAYGYTF
TRBV7-3	17	TRBJ2-1	TRBD2	CASSLTASGRPRNEQFF
TRBV6-4	12	TRBJ1-2	-	CASNRASYGYTF
TRBV7-9	15	TRBJ2-1	-	CASSLSQGPYNEQFF
TRBV18	15	TRBJ2-5	TRBD2	CASSPRSLAEETQYF
TRBV12-3/TRBV12-4	15	TRBJ2-4	-	CASSSTTGTLNIQYF
TRBV5-1	16	TRBJ1-2	TRBD1	CASSLIIATGGNGYTF
TRBV5-1	16	TRBJ1-1	-	CASSLGTDRMNTEAFF
TRBV7-8	18	TRBJ2-1	-	CASSLRFVATGSYNEQFF
TRBV20-1	12	TRBJ2-3	-	CSARDVTDTQYF
TRBV30	15	TRBJ2-1	TRBD2	CAWSKGLAAYNEQFF
TRBV11-2	14	TRBJ1-2	TRBD1	CASSLSGGADGYTF
TRBV5-8	16	TRBJ2-3	TRBD2	CASSPALAGGADTQYF
TRBV30	12	TRBJ1-2	-	CAWSVQVWGYTF
TRBV10-3	13	TRBJ1-5	-	CAISDLGNQPQHF
TRBV12-3/TRBV12-4	14	TRBJ2-1	-	CASRHAGAGHEQFF
TRBV28	16	TRBJ2-7	TRBD2	CASSSRPGLAFHEQYF
TRBV11-3	14	TRBJ2-1	-	CASSLQVGSNEQFF
TRBV28	13	TRBJ2-7	TRBD1	CASSTQGVGGQYF
TRBV2	14	TRBJ2-7	TRBD1	CASRPGQDHYEQYF
TRBV6-2/TRBV6-3	16	TRBJ2-3	-	CASSYEANGYTDTQYF
TRBV5-1	17	TRBJ2-1	TRBD1	CASSPKTGTGGWNEQFF
TRBV6-1	15	TRBJ1-2	-	CASSQSPTRIYGYTF
TRBV28	17	TRBJ2-1	TRBD2	CASSSLTSSHQYNEQFF
TRBV11-1	17	TRBJ2-5	-	CASSSGLAGPFQETQYF
TRBV12-3/TRBV12-4	17	TRBJ2-7	TRBD2	CASSKWEGTSGTYEQYF
TRBV11-2	18	TRBJ2-1	TRBD2	CASSSGTSGRGPYNEQFF
TRBV28	14	TRBJ2-2	-	CASSGGANTGELFF